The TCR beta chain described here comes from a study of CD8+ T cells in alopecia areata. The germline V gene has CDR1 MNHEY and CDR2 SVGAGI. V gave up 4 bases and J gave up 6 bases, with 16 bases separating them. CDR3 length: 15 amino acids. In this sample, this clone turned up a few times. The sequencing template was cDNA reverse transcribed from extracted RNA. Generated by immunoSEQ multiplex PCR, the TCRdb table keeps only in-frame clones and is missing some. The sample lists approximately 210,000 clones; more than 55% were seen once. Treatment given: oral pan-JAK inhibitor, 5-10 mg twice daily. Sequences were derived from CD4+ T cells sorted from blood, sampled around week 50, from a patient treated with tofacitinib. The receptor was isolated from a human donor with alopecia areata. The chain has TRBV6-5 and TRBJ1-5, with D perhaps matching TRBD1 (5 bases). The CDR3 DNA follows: TGTGCCAGCAGTTTAGGAGGCCAGGGAGGTCAGCCCCAGCATTTT. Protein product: CASSLGGQGGQPQHF.